This TCR beta chain was sequenced for a study of T cell repertoires in cytomegalovirus infection. This clonotype was recorded many times. Its specificity is not known. Using its own MiXCR run on the reads, TCRdb lists one record per CDR3 protein. The data hold about 450,000 distinct CDR3 sequences, with 25% to 40% observed a single time. The CDR3 length is 16 residues. With V trimmed by 4 bases and J by 2 bases, 7 bases remained unmatched. Points from the study as a whole: HLA-C-restricted CMV-specific TCR beta clonotypes were dominant in the ex vivo response.

Sequences were obtained from PBMCs. This clonotype originated in a human donor in good health (CMV status not recorded). Some clones in this sample may be carry-over from other donors' samples. V usage is TRBV12-3 or TRBV12-4 and J usage is TRBJ1-5, with 8 nucleotides matching TRBD1. CDR3 in amino acids: CASSYKTGARNQPQHF. The DNA of the CDR3 is TGTGCCAGCAGTTACAAGACAGGGGCGCGCAATCAGCCCCAGCATTTT.